Listed here are 21 T cell receptor beta chains from one sample, sequenced in a study of T cells in Graves' hyperthyroidism and ophthalmopathy. RNA transcripts were the template for amplifying TCR beta CDR3 regions. HTBI primers were the set used in a first-round RT-PCR of the TCR CDR3. Via MiXCR, TCRdb re-called the multiplex PCR reads, giving one row per CDR3 protein. Here the sample spans about 840,000 distinct CDR3 sequences, 38% being singletons. The sequencing sample was made of blood. The receptors shown here come from a man aged 18 to 30 with Graves' hyperthyroidism.

The J gene is TRBJ2-2, the V gene TRBV7-9, with D unclear. The CDR3 loop spans 15 amino acids. V lost 5 bases and J lost 1, with 11 bases in between. Germline V gives CDR1 SEHNR, CDR2 FQNEAQ (reference sequence). DNA of the CDR3: TGTGCCAGCAGCCAAGGCGAAGGGAACACCGGGGAGCTGTTTTTT. Amino acid sequence: CASSQGEGNTGELFF.

In regard to this clonotype: The junction departs from germline at one end; a sequencing error may be responsible. The rearrangement joins TRBV24-1 to TRBJ2-6; 9 bases are a match to TRBD1. This CDR3 has 15 amino acids. Germline lookup yields CDR1 KGHDR and CDR2 SFDVKD. CDR3 sequence: CATSDARTGDNVLTF. CDR3 sequence (DNA): TGTGCCACCAGTGATGCCCGGACAGGGGACAACGTCCTGACTTTC.

A remark on this clonotype: An end of the junction does not agree with germline; a read error may underlie this. This chain connects TRBV7-6 to TRBJ2-7; D perhaps matches TRBD2 (5 bases). This CDR3 has 12 amino acids. Germline V CDR1 and CDR2: SGHVS, FNYEAQ. This CDR3 reads CASSLARQEQYF. CDR3 nucleotides: TGTGCCAGCAGTTTAGCGCGGCAGGAGCAGTACTTC.

This clonotype appeared a few times. This rearrangement joins TRBV4-2 to TRBJ2-6; the D gene is possibly TRBD1 (6 bases). This CDR3 is 16 amino acids long. With 4 bases removed from V and 1 base from J, the gap between germline ends came to 11 bases. Germline-derived CDR1 and CDR2 are LGHNA and YNFKEQ. The CDR3 loop reads CASSLDTGSGANVLTF. Written as DNA, the CDR3 is TGTGCCAGCAGCCTAGATACAGGGTCTGGGGCCAACGTCCTGACTTTC.

This clonotype was seen once. A much larger clone is a single base away; this may be a read error. This chain uses TRBV24-1 with TRBJ1-5, with D perhaps matching TRBD1 (5 bases). The germline gives CDR1 KGHDR, CDR2 SFDVKD. This CDR3 contains 14 residues. Here the CDR3 reads CASRDDTSKQPQHF. In nucleotides, the CDR3 is TGTGCCAGCAGGGACGACACTAGCAAACAGCCCCAGCATTTT.

The chain carries TRBV11-3 and TRBJ1-1; D is unresolved. The germline V gene has CDR1 SGHNT and CDR2 YENEEA. This CDR3 has 17 residues. V shed 0 bases and J shed 1 base, with 15 bases lying between them. Here the CDR3 reads CASSLESRTPGNTEAFF. The CDR3 bases are TGTGCCAGCAGCTTAGAGTCCCGGACCCCTGGGAACACTGAAGCTTTCTTT.

About this clonotype itself: Germline and junction disagree at one end, which may indicate a read error. The chain links TRBV7-9 to TRBJ1-2; D unresolved. Germline CDR1 reads SEHNR; CDR2 reads FQNEAQ (reference sequence). This CDR3 is built from 13 residues. This CDR3 is CASSLAADGRKAF. DNA for the CDR3: TGTGCCAGCAGCTTAGCCGCCGACGGACGAAAGGCCTTC.

This rearrangement joins TRBV7-9 to TRBJ1-2, with no clear D. This CDR3 is 13 amino acids long. Germline lookup yields CDR1 SEHNR and CDR2 FQNEAQ (reference sequence). Trimming shortened V by 1 base and J by 10 bases, and 13 bases separated the two germline ends. CDR3 sequence reads: CASSLGNGSFYTF. The DNA for the CDR3 is TGTGCCAGCAGCTTAGGCAACGGGAGCTTCTACACCTTC. The full variable domain, its missing parts supplied by reference TRBV7-9 and TRBJ1-2, is DTGVSQNPRHKITKRGQNVTFRCDPISEHNRLYWYRQTLGQGPEFLTYFQNEAQLEKSRLLSDRFSAERPKGSFSTLEIQRTEQGDSAMYLCASSLGNGSFYTFGSGTRLTVV.

The gene calls are TRBV6-5 and TRBJ2-5, with D maybe TRBD2 (5 bases). The CDR3 contains 15 residues. Trimming shortened V by 2 bases and J by 1 base, and 11 bases separated the two germline ends. Germline V gene data show CDR1 as MNHEY and CDR2 as SVGAGI. CDR3 amino acids: CASSYEGSLQETQYF. For the CDR3, the DNA is TGTGCCAGCAGTTACGAGGGATCGCTCCAAGAGACCCAGTACTTC.

The CDR3 loop is CASTPGIGQPQHF. Here the CDR3 DNA reads TGTGCCAGCACCCCCGGGATAGGACAGCCCCAGCATTTT. This chain connects TRBV7-9 to TRBJ1-5; D is unclear. This CDR3 is 13 amino acids long. CDR1 is SEHNR, CDR2 FQNEAQ, per germline (reference sequence). V was pared by 7 bases and J by 7 bases, with 14 bases between.

In its sample, this clonotype was seen once. V and J are TRBV15 and TRBJ1-3; no clear D. The CDR3 spans 14 residues. CDR1 and CDR2 (germline): LNHNV, YYDKDF (reference sequence). Between the trimmed V and J ends, which lost 0 bases and 7 bases, there was a span of 10 bases. The CDR3 spells CATSRDQVENTIYF. The CDR3, as DNA: TGTGCCACCAGCAGAGATCAAGTGGAGAACACCATATATTTT.

This chain links TRBV25-1 with TRBJ1-4; D is ambiguous. The CDR3 totals 15 residues. CDR1 MGHDK and CDR2 SYGVNS come from the germline V gene. V gave up 6 bases and J gave up 0 bases, with 11 bases separating them. CDR3 DNA: TGTGCCAGCAGCTTAGCGCAGGCAACTAATGAAAAACTGTTTTTT. Amino acid sequence: CASSLAQATNEKLFF. Complete variable domain (other parts from reference TRBV25-1 and TRBJ1-4): EADIYQTPRYLVIGTGKKITLECSQTMGHDKMYWYQQDPGMELHLIHYSYGVNSTEKGDLSSESTVSRIRTEHFPLTLESARPSHTSQYLCASSLAQATNEKLFFGSGTQLSVL.

This clonotype has a count of ten or more. The J gene is TRBJ1-2, the V gene TRBV9, with D perhaps TRBD1 (5 bases). Germline V gives CDR1 SGDLS, CDR2 YYNGEE. Trimming left V 4 bases short and J 8 bases short, with 12 bases between. CDR3 length: 12 amino acids. The DNA of the CDR3 is TGTGCCAGCAGCTACGAGGGGAGCGGCTACACCTTC. This translates into CASSYEGSGYTF.

This clonotype was seen a few times. The rearrangement joins TRBV5-4 to TRBJ1-1; perhaps TRBD1 as D (6 bases). Germline values: CDR1 SGHNT, CDR2 YYREEE (reference sequence). CDR3 length equals 14 residues. V was clipped by 2 bases and J by 2 bases, with 10 bases between them. CDR3 sequence reads: CASSFEDRNTEAFF. The CDR3 coding sequence is TGTGCCAGCAGCTTCGAGGACAGAAACACTGAAGCTTTCTTT.

To note about this clonotype: At one end, the junction sequence differs from germline, possibly due to a read error. This sequence joins TRBV7-2 and TRBJ2-7; TRBD2 agrees at 9 bases. CDR1 and CDR2 from the germline V gene are SGHTA and FQGNSA. This CDR3 is 16 amino acids long. CDR3 nucleotide sequence: TGCGCCAGCAGCCAAACTAGCGGGCCCCAGAACTACGAGCAGTACTTC. Its translation: CASSQTSGPQNYEQYF. Combining the CDR3 with reference TRBV7-2 and TRBJ2-7 gives the whole variable domain GAGVSQSPSNKVTEKGKDVELRCDPISGHTALYWYRQSLGQGLEFLIYFQGNSAPDKSGLPSDRFSAERTGGSVSTLTIQRTQQEDSAVYLCASSQTSGPQNYEQYFGPGTRLTVT.

This clonotype has a handful of counts. CDR3 sequence reads: CASRPGHTGELFF. Here the CDR3 DNA reads TGTGCCAGCAGACCGGGTCACACCGGGGAGCTGTTTTTT. This chain joins TRBV12-3 or TRBV12-4 and TRBJ2-2; D ambiguous. The CDR3 length is 13 residues. V was trimmed by 6 bases and J by 3 bases, leaving 8 bases between them.

About this clonotype itself: A much larger clone is a single base away; this may be a read error. CDR3 sequence reads: CASSGGPWAGELFF. The CDR3 bases are TGTGCCTCCTCCGGGGGGCCGTGGGCCGGGGAGCTGTTTTTT. The chain carries TRBV10-3 and TRBJ2-2; D is perhaps TRBD2 (7 bases). The germline V gene has CDR1 ENHRY and CDR2 SYGVKD. This CDR3 has 14 amino acids. Trimming stripped 11 bases from V and 6 bases from J, with 19 bases between.

In this sample, this clonotype turned up a few times. This chain links TRBV4-2 with TRBJ1-3; D is uncertain. The V gene's germline CDR1 is LGHNA and CDR2 YNFKEQ. The CDR3 totals 16 residues. The V and J ends lost 0 bases and 0 bases respectively, with 9 bases between them. The CDR3 DNA reads as TGTGCCAGCAGCCAAGATGCGGCCTCCTCTGGAAACACCATATATTTT. Translated: CASSQDAASSGNTIYF.

On this clonotype: A junction end diverges from the germline sequence, so it may reflect a read error. This rearrangement joins TRBV7-7 to TRBJ2-2, with a possible D match to TRBD2 (7 bases). Germline CDR1 reads SSHAT; CDR2 reads FNYEAQ (reference sequence). The CDR3 is made up of 17 amino acids. This CDR3 reads CASSPSSRGLNTGELFF. In nucleotides, the CDR3 is TGTGCTAGCAGCCCCTCCTCGCGGGGGCTAAACACCGGGGAGCTGTTTTTT.

This rearrangement joins TRBV7-2 to TRBJ1-2; 7 bases match TRBD1. Germline CDR1 is SGHTA and CDR2 is FQGNSA. Unmatched junction bases numbered 14, after V lost 5 bases and J lost 8 bases. The CDR3 loop spans 15 amino acids. In nucleotides, the CDR3 is TGTGCCAGCAGCACAGGGGTGTGGCAGGGAGACGGCTACACCTTC. Translated: CASSTGVWQGDGYTF.

This clonotype has a handful of counts. The genes are TRBV7-6 and TRBJ2-7; D may be TRBD1 or TRBD2 (6 bases each). The CDR3 totals 16 residues. V shed 5 bases and J shed 5 bases, with 22 bases lying between them. The germline gives CDR1 SGHVS, CDR2 FNYEAQ. The CDR3 sequence is CASSPGAGTIVHEQYF. The CDR3 DNA reads TGTGCCAGCAGCCCGGGGGCCGGGACAATAGTTCACGAGCAGTACTTC.